Presented here are 2 T cell receptor beta chains from one specimen sequenced in a study of T cell responses to AZD1222 COVID-19 vaccine. Libraries were prepared by immunoSEQ multiplex PCR; TCRdb keeps only in-frame clonotypes and omits some of them. Of roughly 120,000 clones listed, 70% to 90% are singletons. Source: peripheral blood, taken on day 0 of MenACWY control vaccination. The receptors originated from an adult in good health.

This clone has more than one count but fewer than ten. The chain carries TRBV6-5 and TRBJ2-7; 10 bases match TRBD2. Germline V gene data show CDR1 as MNHEY and CDR2 as SVGAGI. The CDR3 length is 15 residues. Trimming removed 5 bases from V and 4 bases from J; junction bases left unmatched: 8. The CDR3 here is CASSLTGTSVYEQYF. CDR3 DNA: TGTGCCAGCAGTCTCACCGGGACTAGCGTTTACGAGCAGTACTTC.

The gene calls are TRBV28 and TRBJ1-5; possibly TRBD1 for D (5 bases). V dropped 6 bases and J dropped 4 bases, with 13 bases sitting between them. Germline lookup yields CDR1 MDHEN and CDR2 SYDVKM. The CDR3 contains 14 residues. The CDR3, as DNA: TGTGCCAGCAGGACCGGGACGAGAAATCAGCCCCAGCATTTT. Translated, it gives CASRTGTRNQPQHF.